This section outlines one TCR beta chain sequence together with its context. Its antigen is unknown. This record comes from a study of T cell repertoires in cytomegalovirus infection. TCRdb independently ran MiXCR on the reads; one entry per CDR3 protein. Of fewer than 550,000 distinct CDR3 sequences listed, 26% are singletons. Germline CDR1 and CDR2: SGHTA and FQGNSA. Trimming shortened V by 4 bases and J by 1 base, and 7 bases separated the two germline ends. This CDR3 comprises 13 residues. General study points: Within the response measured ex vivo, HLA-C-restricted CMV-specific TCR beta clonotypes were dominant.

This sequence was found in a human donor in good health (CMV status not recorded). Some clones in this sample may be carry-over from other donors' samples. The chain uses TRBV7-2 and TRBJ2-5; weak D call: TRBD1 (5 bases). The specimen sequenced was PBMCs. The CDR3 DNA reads TGTGCCAGCAGCTGGACACTCCAAGAGACCCAGTACTTC. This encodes CASSWTLQETQYF.